What follows is one T cell receptor beta chain and its context. Its antigen is not identified. This entry comes from a study of cytomegalovirus exposure and HLA in healthy donors. Study-wide findings and caveats: Several of the most significant clusters were apparently associated with common viral pathogens in a later analysis. Within a later analysis, the majority of CMV-associated TCR beta chains appeared HLA-restricted.

Donors consisted of healthy bone marrow donors. While unrecorded immune exposures were likely, the donors were nominally healthy when sampled. Looked up from germline, CDR1 is SGHDN and CDR2 is FVKESK. The CDR3 loop spans 16 amino acids. V dropped 1 base and J dropped 6 bases, with 18 bases sitting between them. The primer mix had 60 Vbeta and 13 Jbeta primers. Using immunoSEQ multiplex PCR, the repertoire was profiled, and TCRdb retains in-frame clones only, with some absent. The repertoire has about 200,000 clones, around 82% of them found once; the top ten carry less than 2%. This receptor was taken from a man aged 18-30 years in good health and CMV-seronegative. The sample consisted of PBMCs. This sequence joins TRBV14 and TRBJ1-1; D uncertain. This CDR3 is CASSQGSGWRVSEAFF. DNA for the CDR3: TGTGCCAGCAGCCAAGGGTCTGGGTGGAGGGTGTCTGAAGCTTTCTTT.